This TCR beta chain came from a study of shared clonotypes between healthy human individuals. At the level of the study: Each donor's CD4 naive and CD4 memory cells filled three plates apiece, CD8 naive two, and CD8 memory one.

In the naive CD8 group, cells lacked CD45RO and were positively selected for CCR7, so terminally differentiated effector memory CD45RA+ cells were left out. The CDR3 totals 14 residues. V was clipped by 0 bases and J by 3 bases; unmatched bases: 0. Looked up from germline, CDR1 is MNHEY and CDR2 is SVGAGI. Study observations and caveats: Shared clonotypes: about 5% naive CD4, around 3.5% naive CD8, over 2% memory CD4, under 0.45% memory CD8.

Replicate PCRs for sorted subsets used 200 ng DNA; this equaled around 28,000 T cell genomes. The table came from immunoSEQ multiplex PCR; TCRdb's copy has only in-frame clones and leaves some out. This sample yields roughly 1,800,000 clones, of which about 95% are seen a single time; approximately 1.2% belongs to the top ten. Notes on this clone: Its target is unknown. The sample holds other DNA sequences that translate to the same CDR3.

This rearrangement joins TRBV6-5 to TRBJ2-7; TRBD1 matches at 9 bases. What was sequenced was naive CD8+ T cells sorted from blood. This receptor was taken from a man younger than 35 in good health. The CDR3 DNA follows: TGTGCCAGCAGTTACTCGGACAGGGGCTACGAGCAGTACTTC. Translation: CASSYSDRGYEQYF.